This TCR beta chain stems from a study of beta chain features in type 1 diabetes. Regarding the study as a whole: Type 1 diabetes patients had TCRB CDR3s that were shorter (moderately but significantly so) in all four CD4+ subsets. It was possible that PCR favored shorter templates, equally so in patients and controls. TCRB repertoires of naive, central memory and Treg cells appeared more similar among patients than among healthy donors. Insertions were fewer and deletions more numerous at VDJ junctions in type 1 diabetes patients. Cells with high TCR expression could be over-represented by cDNA sequencing.

Expressed TCRB transcripts were sequenced, since all the RNA that had been isolated was reverse transcribed. This table comes from immunoSEQ multiplex PCR, and its TCRdb copy is limited to in-frame clones, with some not included. The sample shows some 110,000 clones, approximately 16% of them seen only once. As to this clone: Its antigen is currently unknown.

The germline V gene has CDR1 SQVTM and CDR2 ANQGSEA. V gave up 6 bases and J gave up 0 bases, with 9 bases separating them. This CDR3 comprises 14 residues. This chain joins TRBV29-1 and TRBJ2-6; tentatively, D is TRBD2 (5 bases). This sequence was found in a young man with type 1 diabetes. The specimen sequenced was central memory CD4+ T cells from blood. CDR3 nucleotide sequence: TGCAGCGTCTCGGACTTCTCTGGGGCCAACGTCCTGACTTTC. Protein product: CSVSDFSGANVLTF.